This entry is about one T cell receptor beta chain. The antigen remains undetermined. The read ends 3 residues shy of where the CDR3 ends; the end is completed using the germline J gene. Here immunoSEQ multiplex PCR was the method, and the copy in TCRdb shows in-frame clones only, minus some. The sample was found to contain over 35,000 clones, and every one recurs. These data originate in a study of T cell clonality in common variable immunodeficiency. Study outcomes and limitations: Fewer deletions and N-nucleotide insertions were reportedly seen in common variable immunodeficiency TCR beta sequences.

The CDR3 has 15 amino acids. After removal of 5 bases from V and 4 bases from J, the junction contained 6 bases not matched to a gene. In germline, CDR1 is MGHDK, CDR2 SYGVNS. The clonotype comes from a person between 18 and 75 years old in good health. The V gene is TRBV25-1, the J gene TRBJ2-1; 9 bases match TRBD2. Sequencing was done on a sample of peripheral blood mononuclear cells. The CDR3 here is CASSLRGGGYNEQFF. The covered CDR3 bases are TGTGCCAGCAGTTTGCGGGGGGGCGGGTACAATGAG. The whole variable domain, filled in from reference TRBV25-1 and TRBJ2-1, reads EADIYQTPRYLVIGTGKKITLECSQTMGHDKMYWYQQDPGMELHLIHYSYGVNSTEKGDLSSESTVSRIRTEHFPLTLESARPSHTSQYLCASSLRGGGYNEQFFGPGTRLTVL.